The present T cell receptor beta chain was sequenced within a study of long-term antiretroviral therapy in people with HIV. On the study more broadly: The earliest specimens came about a decade ahead of the 2015 immediate-ART recommendation.

They ran version v3.0 of the immunoSEQ assay at survey level. Sequencing used immunoSEQ multiplex PCR; TCRdb keeps in-frame clones, though not all of them. Of nearly 20,000 clones in the sample, roughly 80% were seen once. The germline V gene has CDR1 SGHTS and CDR2 YDEGEE. There are 16 residues in the CDR3. The V gene lost 1 base and the J gene lost 0 bases, with 11 bases spanning the gap. Sequencing was performed on unsorted PBMCs, taken 0.2 years after starting antiretroviral therapy. The V gene is TRBV5-8, the J gene TRBJ1-5, with D uncertain. The sequence was collected from a woman aged 40-49 years with HIV. CDR3 bases: TGTGCCAGCAGCTTGATTTCAGTATCTAGCAATCAGCCCCAGCATTTT. It encodes CASSLISVSSNQPQHF.